This T cell receptor (beta chain) was sequenced in a study of T cell responses to AZD1222 COVID-19 vaccine. V lost 4 bases and J lost 2, with 9 bases in between. CDR3 length equals 14 residues. Germline V gene lookup returns CDR1 KGHDR and CDR2 SFDVKD. A word on this clone: The target antigen is unknown.

Repertoires were generated with immunoSEQ multiplex PCR, while TCRdb's copy carries only in-frame clones and drops some. The table has around 100,000 clones, about 87% seen once; the top ten hold around a sixth. Study-level points and caveats: Females outnumbered males among donors, who were mostly white British; clonal diversity was possibly underestimated. Among those given AZD1222, only 6 or 7 were seropositive at baseline.

The clonotype was recovered from an adult in good health. The chain uses TRBV24-1 and TRBJ2-3; D not resolved. Specimen: peripheral blood, collected on day 0 of AZD1222 vaccination. The CDR3 DNA reads as TGTGCCACCAGTGAGTTTGGGGACACAGATACGCAGTATTTT. Translating gives CATSEFGDTDTQYF.